A single sample gave rise to the 22 T cell receptor beta chains below, sequenced in a study of shared clonotypes between healthy human individuals. Sequenced by immunoSEQ multiplex PCR; TCRdb stores in-frame clones only, minus some. The sample holds 500,000 to 550,000 clones, 95% to 97% seen once. Sequencing was performed on naive CD4+ T cells sorted from blood. Subset of the sample: CD45RA+ positively selected. Source of these receptors: a woman in her twenties or thirties in good health.

The rearrangement links TRBV27 to TRBJ1-1, with D uncertain. Trimming stripped 2 bases from V and 2 bases from J, with 6 bases between. Germline V gene sequence: CDR1 MNHEY, CDR2 SMNVEV (reference sequence). The CDR3 is 13 residues long. CDR3 amino acids: CASSLIPNTEAFF. CDR3 nucleotide sequence: TGTGCCAGCAGTTTAATCCCCAACACTGAAGCTTTCTTT.

This clone was observed a single time. The chain links TRBV7-9 to TRBJ2-3; D remains ambiguous. Germline V gives CDR1 SEHNR, CDR2 FQNEAQ (reference sequence). Trimming pared 3 bases from V and 6 bases from J, leaving 13 bases between. The CDR3 is 14 residues long. The chain's CDR3 is CASSFSTAEDTQYF. The CDR3 nucleotides read TGTGCCAGCAGCTTTTCAACTGCTGAGGATACGCAGTATTTT.

This clone has more than one count but fewer than ten. This sequence joins TRBV5-1 and TRBJ2-2; D is uncertain. CDR1 is SGHRS and CDR2 is YFSETQ in the germline V gene. The CDR3 extends over 12 amino acids. Trimming shortened V by 5 bases and J by 4 bases, and 6 bases separated the two germline ends. CDR3 in amino acids: CASRFTTGELFF. The CDR3 nucleotides are TGCGCCAGCAGATTTACCACCGGGGAGCTGTTTTTT.

This chain joins TRBV10-3 and TRBJ1-6; D ambiguous. CDR1 is ENHRY, CDR2 SYGVKD, per germline. This CDR3 comprises 12 residues. The V gene lost 2 bases and the J gene lost 7 bases, with 3 bases spanning the gap. CDR3 in amino acids: CAISEGNSPLHF. In DNA, the CDR3 is TGTGCCATCAGTGAGGGGAATTCACCCCTCCACTTT.

This chain connects TRBV7-9 to TRBJ1-2, with 9 bases aligning to TRBD1. CDR3 length equals 13 residues. The germline gives CDR1 SEHNR, CDR2 FQNEAQ (reference sequence). Trimming at V came to 1 base and at J to 8 bases, leaving 2 bases not matched to a gene. Written as DNA, the CDR3 is TGTGCCAGCAGCTTAGGACAGGGGGGCGGCTACACCTTC. Encoded protein: CASSLGQGGGYTF.

V gene TRBV28 combines with J gene TRBJ1-5; TRBD1 matches at 8 bases. The CDR3 is 18 residues long. The germline V gene has CDR1 MDHEN and CDR2 SYDVKM. V shed 2 bases, J shed 10 bases, and the junction held 19 bases outside the gene matches. Written as DNA, the CDR3 is TGTGCCAGCAGTTTAGACCAGACAGGGGAGACAGGGTCACTTCCCCAGCATTTT. This codes for CASSLDQTGETGSLPQHF.

The chain employs TRBV27 and TRBJ1-5; tentatively, D is TRBD1 (6 bases). The germline gives CDR1 MNHEY, CDR2 SMNVEV (reference sequence). The V and J ends lost 5 bases and 1 base respectively, with 15 bases between them. The CDR3 has 16 amino acids. The CDR3 here is CASSLIGGASNQPQHF. The CDR3 coding sequence is TGTGCCAGCAGTCTTATTGGGGGGGCAAGCAATCAGCCCCAGCATTTT.

The rearrangement links TRBV7-2 to TRBJ2-3; 10 bases map to TRBD2. The V and J ends lost 0 bases and 6 bases, in that order; junction bases with no gene match: 9. The germline gives CDR1 SGHTA, CDR2 FQGNSA. This CDR3 region has 17 residues. CDR3 nucleotide sequence: TGTGCCAGCAGCTTAGCGCTGAGCGGGAGGGCTTGGGATACGCAGTATTTT. This encodes CASSLALSGRAWDTQYF.

The gene calls are TRBV19 and TRBJ2-5; TRBD1 agrees at 10 bases. The CDR3 totals 14 residues. The V gene's germline CDR1 is LNHDA and CDR2 SQIVND (reference sequence). The V gene end was trimmed by 4 bases and the J gene end by 5 bases; junction bases not matched to a gene: 4. In DNA, the CDR3 is TGTGCCAGTAGTACCGACAGGGGGCGGGAGACCCAGTACTTC. It specifies CASSTDRGRETQYF.

The chain couples TRBV25-1 to TRBJ1-4; D is perhaps TRBD1 (6 bases). V gave up 4 bases and J gave up 6 bases, with 18 bases separating them. CDR1 MGHDK and CDR2 SYGVNS come from the germline V gene. The CDR3 is 16 residues long. The DNA of the CDR3 is TGTGCCAGCAGTGTCACCGGGACACCGATGGATGAAAAACTGTTTTTT. As protein: CASSVTGTPMDEKLFF.

This clone was seen a single time. The rearrangement joins TRBV27 to TRBJ2-3, with 8 bases aligning to TRBD2. Germline-derived CDR1 and CDR2 are MNHEY and SMNVEV (reference sequence). This CDR3 has 18 residues. V shed 11 bases and J 2 bases; nucleotides not matched to a gene: 21. The CDR3 protein is CAPRIPTDWREDTDTQYF. The DNA for the CDR3 is TGTGCCCCTAGGATTCCTACAGACTGGCGGGAGGACACAGATACGCAGTATTTT.

V usage is TRBV27 and J usage is TRBJ2-6; either TRBD1 or TRBD2 may supply D (5 bases each). CDR3 length: 20 residues. The V end lost 8 bases, the J end lost 0 bases, and 26 bases lay between the germline ends. The germline gives CDR1 MNHEY, CDR2 SMNVEV (reference sequence). Written as DNA, the CDR3 is TGTGCCAGCGGTCATTGGGCCGGGACCCACATTAGCTCTGGGGCCAACGTCCTGACTTTC. Protein product: CASGHWAGTHISSGANVLTF.

This sequence joins TRBV5-1 and TRBJ2-2; tentatively, D is TRBD1 (6 bases). Germline V gives CDR1 SGHRS, CDR2 YFSETQ. CDR3 size: 15 residues. V was pared by 5 bases and J by 6 bases, with 17 bases between. The CDR3 bases are TGCGCCAGCAGTCCAACAGGGAGCAACCCCGGGGAGCTGTTTTTT. Encoded protein: CASSPTGSNPGELFF.

This clone was picked up one time. The V and J genes are TRBV18 and TRBJ2-2, with D tentatively TRBD2 (6 bases). Germline V gene data show CDR1 as KGHSH and CDR2 as LQKENI. The CDR3 runs to 14 residues. Deletions cut 6 bases from V and 2 bases from J, with 10 bases between. In nucleotides, the CDR3 is TGTGCCAGCTCTCGGCGGGAAAACACCGGGGAGCTGTTTTTT. It codes for CASSRRENTGELFF.

Here the CDR3 reads CASSDSYNEQFF. CDR3 bases: TGCGCCAGTTCGGACTCCTACAATGAGCAGTTCTTC. This chain uses TRBV10-1 with TRBJ2-1; D ambiguous. The CDR3 has 12 amino acids. Trimming shortened V by 9 bases and J by 0 bases, and 6 bases separated the two germline ends. Germline CDR1 reads WNHNN; CDR2 reads SYGVQD (reference sequence).

For the CDR3, the DNA is TGTGCCAGTAGTGGCTGGACAGGATCCCCACGAGAGACCCAGTACTTC. It yields the protein CASSGWTGSPRETQYF. The chain uses TRBV19 and TRBJ2-5; TRBD1 matches at 7 bases. This CDR3 contains 16 residues. The J segment lost 4 bases and the V segment lost 5 bases, leaving 13 bases of the junction unmatched. Germline V gene lookup returns CDR1 LNHDA and CDR2 SQIVND (reference sequence).

CDR3 sequence: CASSLERGDYEQYF. The CDR3 nucleotides are TGTGCCAGCAGCTTGGAGCGGGGCGACTACGAGCAGTACTTC. V is TRBV5-6 and J is TRBJ2-7; the match to TRBD2 covers 7 bases. V lost 0 bases and J lost 3; bases outside the gene matches: 3. Germline V gene lookup returns CDR1 SGHDT and CDR2 YYEEEE. The CDR3 spans 14 residues.

The chain is built from TRBV21-1 and TRBJ1-2; TRBD1, as called in the table, went unchecked against the DNA. TRBV21-1 is listed as a pseudogene. This CDR3 is built from 14 residues. The CDR3 here is CASSRLQGTYGYTF. The CDR3 region has the DNA TGTGCCAGCAGCAGACTTCAGGGGACCTATGGCTACACCTTC.

The chain couples TRBV19 to TRBJ2-7; D not resolved. The CDR3 sequence is 12 residues long. Germline CDR1 reads LNHDA; CDR2 reads SQIVND (reference sequence). Trimming left V 6 bases short and J 5 bases short, with 11 bases between. This CDR3 is CASRAARDEQYF. The CDR3 coding sequence is TGTGCCAGTAGAGCAGCCCGCGACGAGCAGTACTTC.

This sequence joins TRBV27 and TRBJ2-7; 12 bases are shared with TRBD1. The CDR3 loop spans 15 amino acids. Germline V gene data show CDR1 as MNHEY and CDR2 as SMNVEV (reference sequence). Trimming at V came to 5 bases and at J to 7 bases, leaving 9 bases not matched to a gene. The CDR3 spells CASSLAGTGGHEQYF. CDR3 nucleotide sequence: TGTGCCAGCAGTCTCGCCGGGACAGGGGGCCATGAGCAGTACTTC.

The chain employs TRBV28 and TRBJ2-3; D perhaps matches TRBD2 (6 bases). V was clipped by 3 bases and J by 5 bases, with 21 bases between them. The CDR3 has 17 amino acids. Per the germline V gene, CDR1 is MDHEN and CDR2 is SYDVKM. The CDR3 is CASSFLSEAGLRDTQYF. The CDR3 region has the DNA TGTGCCAGCAGTTTTCTCTCTGAGGCGGGATTACGAGATACGCAGTATTTT.

This clone was observed a single time. The chain employs TRBV18 and TRBJ1-5, with 10 bases fitting TRBD1. Trimming at V came to 2 bases and at J to 1 base, leaving 2 bases not matched to a gene. From germline, CDR1 is KGHSH and CDR2 LQKENI. The CDR3 has 16 amino acids. Here the CDR3 reads CASSPGTGESNQPQHF. The DNA of the CDR3 is TGTGCCAGCTCACCAGGGACAGGGGAAAGCAATCAGCCCCAGCATTTT.